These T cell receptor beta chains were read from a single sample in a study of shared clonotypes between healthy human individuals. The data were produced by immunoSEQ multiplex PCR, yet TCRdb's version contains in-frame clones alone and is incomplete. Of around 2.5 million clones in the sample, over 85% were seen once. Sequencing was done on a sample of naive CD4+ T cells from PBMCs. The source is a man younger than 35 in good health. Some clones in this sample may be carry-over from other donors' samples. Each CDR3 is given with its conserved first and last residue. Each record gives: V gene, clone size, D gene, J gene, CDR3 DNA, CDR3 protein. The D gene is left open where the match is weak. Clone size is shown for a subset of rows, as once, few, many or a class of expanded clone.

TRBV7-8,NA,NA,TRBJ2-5,TGTGCCAGCAGCACAACCGATTTCGGTCAAGAGACCCAGTACTTC,CASSTTDFGQETQYF
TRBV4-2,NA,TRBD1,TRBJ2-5,TGTGCCAGCAGCCAGGATCCCCCCGGGACAGGGGAAGAGACCCAGTACTTC,CASSQDPPGTGEETQYF
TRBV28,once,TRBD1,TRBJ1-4,TGTGCCAGCAGTGCGACAGGGTATGCAACTAATGAAAAACTGTTTTTT,CASSATGYATNEKLFF
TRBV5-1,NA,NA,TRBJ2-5,TGCGCCAGCAGCTTGGGACAAGGGGAGGTAAAGAAGAGAATCTACTTC,CASSLGQGEVKKRIYF
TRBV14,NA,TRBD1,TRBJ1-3,TGTGCCAGCAGCCAAGATTGGGGACAGTTCTCTGGAAACACCATATATTTT,CASSQDWGQFSGNTIYF
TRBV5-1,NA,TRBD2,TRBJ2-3,TGCGCCAGCAGCTCACTAGCGACTCGCGAAGATACGCAGTATTTT,CASSSLATREDTQYF
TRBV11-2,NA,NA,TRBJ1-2,TGTGCCAGCAGCTTAGATCTGGGGACCGCTAACTATGGCTACACCTTC,CASSLDLGTANYGYTF
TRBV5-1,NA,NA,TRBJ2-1,TGCGCCAGCAGCAAGGAGGGCGGGTGGAACAATGAGCAGTTCTTC,CASSKEGGWNNEQFF
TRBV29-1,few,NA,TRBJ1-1,TGCAGCGTTGATAGCGGAGGGAACACTGAAGCTTTCTTT,CSVDSGGNTEAFF
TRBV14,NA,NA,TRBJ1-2,TGTGCCAGCAGCCAGGTCAAGGAGTATGGCTACACCTTC,CASSQVKEYGYTF
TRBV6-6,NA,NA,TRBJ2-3,TGTGCCAGCGGAGATTATGAATCAGATACGCAGTATTTT,CASGDYESDTQYF
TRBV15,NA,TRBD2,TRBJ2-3,TGTGCCACCAGCAGAGGGCTAGCGGGGGTCACAGATACGCAGTATTTT,CATSRGLAGVTDTQYF
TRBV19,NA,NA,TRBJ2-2,TGTGCCAGTAGTCTACCCGTGGGGGTTCGGGAGCTGTTTTTT,CASSLPVGVRELFF
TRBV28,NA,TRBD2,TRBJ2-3,TGTGCCAGCAGTATCCCGGGACTAGCGGGGCAAGGGGGTACGCAGTATTTT,CASSIPGLAGQGGTQYF
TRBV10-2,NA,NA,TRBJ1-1,TGCGCCAGCAGTGAGAGGGCAGGGATGCGCACTGAAGCTTTCTTT,CASSERAGMRTEAFF
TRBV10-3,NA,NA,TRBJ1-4,TGTGCCATCAGTGACTCCCGACAGGCAACTAATGAAAAACTGTTTTTT,CAISDSRQATNEKLFF
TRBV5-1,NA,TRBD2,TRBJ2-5,TGCGCCAGCAGCTTGGGGGGACTAGCGGATAGTTGGGAGACCCAGTACTTC,CASSLGGLADSWETQYF
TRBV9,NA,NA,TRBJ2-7,TGTGCCAGCAGCGTAGCACAGGGCCCGTTTTACGAGCAGTACTTC,CASSVAQGPFYEQYF
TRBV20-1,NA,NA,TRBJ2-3,TGCAGTGCTCCTTTTTTGGATACGCAGTATTTT,CSAPFLDTQYF
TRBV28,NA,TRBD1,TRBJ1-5,TGTGCCAGCAGTGGGTTCCTGGGACAGGGGTCCCCCCAGCCCCAGCATTTT,CASSGFLGQGSPQPQHF
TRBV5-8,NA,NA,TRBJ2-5,TGTGCCAGCAGCTTTAGCGACCGGGGGCAAGAGACCCAGTACTTC,CASSFSDRGQETQYF
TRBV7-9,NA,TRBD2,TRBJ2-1,TGTGCCAGCAGCTCGCCACCCCCTCTAGCGGAGGGTGATGAGCAGTTCTTC,CASSSPPPLAEGDEQFF
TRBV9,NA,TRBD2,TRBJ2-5,TGTGCCAGCAGCGTAGAAGCGGGAGGGCCGTTAGAGACCCAGTACTTC,CASSVEAGGPLETQYF
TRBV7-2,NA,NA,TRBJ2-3,TGTGCCAGCAGCCTACCCCTACGGGCGGGTGGGCAGTATTTT,CASSLPLRAGGQYF
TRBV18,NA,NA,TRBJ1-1,TGTGCCAGCTCACCACGGTACACTGAAGCTTTCTTT,CASSPRYTEAFF
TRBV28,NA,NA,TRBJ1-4,TGTGCCAGCAGTTTCCCCCAGGGGCGAGGAGCAACTAATGAAAAACTGTTTTTT,CASSFPQGRGATNEKLFF
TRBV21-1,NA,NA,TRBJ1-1,TGTGCCAGCAGCAAAGAGGACACCAGTTTCGACACTGAAGCTTTCTTT,CASSKEDTSFDTEAFF
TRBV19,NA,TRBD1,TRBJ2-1,TGTGCCAGTAGTCAAATACAGGGGGCTACGTACAATGAGCAGTTCTTC,CASSQIQGATYNEQFF
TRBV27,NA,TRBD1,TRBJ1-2,TGTGCCAGCAGTTTATTGGGGACAGGGGGACTTAGGAGCTATGGCTACACCTTC,CASSLLGTGGLRSYGYTF
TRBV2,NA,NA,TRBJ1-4,TGTGCCAGCACCCTTTTCAGGGGAAATGAAAAACTGTTTTTT,CASTLFRGNEKLFF
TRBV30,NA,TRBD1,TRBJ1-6,TGTGCCTGTACAGGGGAGAGTAATTCACCCCTCCACTTT,CACTGESNSPLHF
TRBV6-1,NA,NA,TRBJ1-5,TGTGCCAGCAGTGAAGCGCGGCAGGCCTATAGCAATCAGCCCCAGCATTTT,CASSEARQAYSNQPQHF
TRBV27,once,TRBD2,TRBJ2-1,TGTGCCAGCAGCCTCGCTTCCGGGACTAGCATCTACAATGAGCAGTTCTTC,CASSLASGTSIYNEQFF
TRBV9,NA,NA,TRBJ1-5,TGTGCCAGCAGCTCCTACCCCAATCAGCCCCAGCATTTT,CASSSYPNQPQHF
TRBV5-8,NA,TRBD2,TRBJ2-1,TGTGCCAGCAGCTCCTCCAGCGGGAGATCCTACAATGAGCAGTTCTTC,CASSSSSGRSYNEQFF
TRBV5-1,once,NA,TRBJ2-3,TGCGCCAGCAGCCCAGCACGTGGGACAGATACGCAGTATTTT,CASSPARGTDTQYF
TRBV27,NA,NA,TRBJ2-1,TGTGCCAGCAGTTTAAGAAGGGTAACTGACAATGAGCAGTTCTTC,CASSLRRVTDNEQFF
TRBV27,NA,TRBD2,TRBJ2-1,TGTGCCAGCAGCGTACTAGCGGGGGGCTACAATGAGCAGTTCTTC,CASSVLAGGYNEQFF
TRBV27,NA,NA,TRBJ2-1,TGTGCCAGCAGTTTATTAACCAGGGACTACAATGAGCAGTTCTTC,CASSLLTRDYNEQFF
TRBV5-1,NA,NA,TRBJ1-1,TGCGCCAGCAGCTTGGGGGGTGGAACTGAAGCTTTCTTT,CASSLGGGTEAFF
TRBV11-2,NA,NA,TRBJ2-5,TGTGCCAGCAGCTTAGTGGGGGGAGGAGGGGAGACCCAGTACTTC,CASSLVGGGGETQYF
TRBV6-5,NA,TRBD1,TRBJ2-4,TGTGCCAGCAGTTATTTTGGACAGGGGATTCAGTACTTC,CASSYFGQGIQYF
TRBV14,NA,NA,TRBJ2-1,TGTGCCAGCAGCCTCCGGGACTTCTACAATGAGCAGTTCTTC,CASSLRDFYNEQFF
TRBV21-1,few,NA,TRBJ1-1,TGTGCCAGCAGCAAAGATCACCCGAACACTGAAGCTTTCTTT,CASSKDHPNTEAFF
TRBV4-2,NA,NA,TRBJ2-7,TGTGCCAGCAGCCAAGGGCCGGTCGAATACGAGCAGTACTTC,CASSQGPVEYEQYF
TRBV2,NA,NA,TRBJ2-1,TGTGCCAGCAGGAGGAGTTCCTACAATGAGCAGTTCTTC,CASRRSSYNEQFF
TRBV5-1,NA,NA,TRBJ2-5,TGCGCCAGCAGGACGGGCAGGGGTGGAACAGAGACCCAGTACTTC,CASRTGRGGTETQYF
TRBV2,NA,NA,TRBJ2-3,TGTGCCAGTACCCAGATAGATACGCAGTATTTT,CASTQIDTQYF
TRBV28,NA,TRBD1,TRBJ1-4,TGTGCCAGCAGTTTAAGGTTGGCAGGGGGGGAAAAACTGTTTTTT,CASSLRLAGGEKLFF
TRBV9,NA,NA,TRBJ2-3,TGTGCCAGCAGCGTAGACAGGCGCTTCACAGATACGCAGTATTTT,CASSVDRRFTDTQYF